A single sample gave rise to the 19 T cell receptor beta chains below, sequenced in a study of metastatic and nonmetastatic thyroid tumors. Before thyroid surgery, none of the patients had received any treatment. TCRdb re-analyzed the PCR reads through MiXCR. In the table there are roughly 9,700 clones, around 28% of which are singletons. Sequencing used tumor tissue. These receptors all stem from a female donor with papillary thyroid cancer or a benign thyroid nodule (not recorded which). Some clones in this sample may be carry-over from other donors' samples.

Only a few counts were recorded for this clone. The chain is built from TRBV6-2 or TRBV6-3 and TRBJ2-3; no definite D call. Trimming left V 2 bases short and J 2 bases short, with 8 bases between. Germline V gives CDR1 MNHEY, CDR2 SVGEGT. The CDR3 sequence is 14 residues long. CDR3 amino acids: CASSYLGPTDTQYF. As DNA, the CDR3 is TGTGCCAGCAGTTACCTCGGACCCACAGATACGCAGTATTTT.

The chain has TRBV6-1 and TRBJ1-2; no definite D call. This CDR3 comprises 13 residues. From germline, CDR1 is MNHNS and CDR2 SASEGT. Deletions cut 2 bases from V and 4 bases from J, with 8 bases between. The CDR3 DNA reads as TGTGCCAGCAGTGAAAACAGCTTCTATGGCTACACCTTC. Its protein is CASSENSFYGYTF.

By share, this clone counts as medium-sized. This chain uses TRBV15 with TRBJ2-7; 10 nucleotides align to TRBD2. This CDR3 region has 16 residues. Germline V gene sequence: CDR1 LNHNV, CDR2 YYDKDF (reference sequence). V was pared by 1 base and J by 5 bases, with 8 bases of the junction left unmatched. CDR3 sequence (DNA): TGTGCCACCAGCAGAGCAGCGGGAGGGCCCGAAGACGAGCAGTACTTC. Its protein is CATSRAAGGPEDEQYF.

This clone qualifies as medium-sized (0.01 to 0.1%). Other DNA sequences in the same sample also yield this CDR3. V usage is TRBV18 and J usage is TRBJ2-6, with 7 nucleotides matching TRBD2. The CDR3 is 17 amino acids. With V trimmed by 3 bases and J by 0 bases, 5 bases remained unmatched. Germline CDR1 and CDR2: KGHSH and LQKENI. CDR3 in amino acids: CASSPEAGSSGANVLTF. The CDR3 DNA reads as TGTGCCAGCTCACCGGAAGCGGGGAGCTCTGGGGCCAACGTCCTGACTTTC.

The gene calls are TRBV11-2 and TRBJ2-3, with D possibly TRBD1 on 7 matching bases. V gave up 5 bases and J gave up 5 bases, with 17 bases separating them. CDR1 is SGHAT and CDR2 is FQNNGV in the germline V gene. The CDR3 is 15 amino acids. The CDR3 loop reads CASSPQGGVRDTQYF. The DNA of the CDR3 is TGTGCCAGCAGCCCCCAGGGGGGAGTGCGAGATACGCAGTATTTT. The full variable domain, in which reference TRBV11-2 and TRBJ2-3 provide the parts outside the CDR3, is EAGVAQSPRYKIIEKRQSVAFWCNPISGHATLYWYQQILGQGPKLLIQFQNNGVVDDSQLPKDRFSAERLKGVDSTLKIQPAKLEDSAVYLCASSPQGGVRDTQYFGPGTRLTVL.

The CDR3 DNA is TGTGCCTGGAGTAAGGGACAGCTCACAGATACGCAGTATTTT. It encodes CAWSKGQLTDTQYF. The chain employs TRBV30 and TRBJ2-3; 7 nucleotides match TRBD1. Germline CDR1 and CDR2: GTSNPN and SVGIG (reference sequence). Trimming cost V 2 bases and J 2 bases; bases outside gene matches: 4. CDR3 length: 14 residues.

The V gene is TRBV30, the J gene TRBJ1-1, with D possibly being TRBD1 (5 bases). The CDR3 is 14 residues long. Trimming removed 0 bases from V and 5 bases from J, with 13 bases in between. Germline CDR1 reads GTSNPN; CDR2 reads SVGIG (reference sequence). DNA of the CDR3: TGTGCCTGGAGTGTAAACTGGGGGGGTACTGAAGCTTTCTTT. It encodes CAWSVNWGGTEAFF.

This clone was observed many times. The V and J genes are TRBV7-9 and TRBJ2-5, with D possibly TRBD1 on 6 matching bases. Germline CDR1 reads SEHNR; CDR2 reads FQNEAQ (reference sequence). The CDR3 has 13 residues. The V and J ends lost 8 bases and 4 bases respectively, with 14 bases between them. CDR3: CASARQVVETQYF. For the CDR3, the DNA is TGTGCCAGCGCAAGACAGGTGGTAGAGACCCAGTACTTC.

Sample share makes this clone medium-sized (0.01 to 0.1%). J is TRBJ2-1 and V is TRBV25-1; D is ambiguous. V lost 2 bases and J 5 bases, leaving 7 bases between the germline ends. The CDR3 consists of 13 residues. Germline assignment: CDR1 MGHDK and CDR2 SYGVNS. In DNA, the CDR3 is TGTGCCAGCAGTGAAGGTCAGGACAATGAGCAGTTCTTC. Translating it yields CASSEGQDNEQFF. Looking up the rest from reference TRBV25-1 and TRBJ2-1 gives the full variable domain: EADIYQTPRYLVIGTGKKITLECSQTMGHDKMYWYQQDPGMELHLIHYSYGVNSTEKGDLSSESTVSRIRTEHFPLTLESARPSHTSQYLCASSEGQDNEQFFGPGTRLTVL.

The V call is TRBV28, the J call TRBJ1-2; D remains ambiguous. Germline lookup yields CDR1 MDHEN and CDR2 SYDVKM. Trimming shortened V by 3 bases and J by 3 bases, and 8 bases separated the two germline ends. This CDR3 region has 13 residues. Written as DNA, the CDR3 is TGTGCCAGCAGTTTCGTCAGCTACTATGGCTACACCTTC. This encodes CASSFVSYYGYTF.

The V gene is TRBV6-1, the J gene TRBJ2-5; tentatively, D is TRBD1 (5 bases). V gave up 6 bases and J gave up 1 base, with 18 bases separating them. Germline CDR1 is MNHNS and CDR2 is SASEGT. The CDR3 extends over 16 amino acids. CDR3 sequence (DNA): TGTGCCAGCAGCCTGGACATCTCTACCTCCCAAGAGACCCAGTACTTC. It translates to CASSLDISTSQETQYF.

This clone qualifies as medium-sized. The chain employs TRBV7-9 and TRBJ2-1; 12 nucleotides agree with TRBD2. V lost 8 bases and J lost 10; bases outside the gene matches: 3. Germline V lookup: CDR1 SEHNR, CDR2 FQNEAQ (reference sequence). The CDR3 is 12 residues long. The CDR3, as DNA: TGTGCCAGCCTCCTAGCGGGGGGGGAGCAGTTCTTC. Residues: CASLLAGGEQFF.

V is TRBV7-3 and J is TRBJ2-2; D might be TRBD1 or TRBD2, each matching 5 bases. CDR1 SGHTA and CDR2 FQGTGA come from the germline V gene. The CDR3 runs to 15 residues. In DNA, the CDR3 is TGTGTCAGTAGCTTAGGCCAGGGTGGGACCTGGGAGCTGTTTTTT. Translated, it gives CVSSLGQGGTWELFF.

This sequence joins TRBV28 and TRBJ1-1; D call uncertain. The CDR3 sequence is 12 residues long. The ends were cut back, 2 bases at V and 8 bases at J, with 9 bases in the middle. Per germline, CDR1 MDHEN and CDR2 SYDVKM. The CDR3 nucleotides read TGTGCCAGCAGTTTAGCCACAGCAGAAGCTTTCTTT. Translation: CASSLATAEAFF.

This clone occurred once. The gene calls are TRBV30 and TRBJ2-7; TRBD2 matches 8 bases. CDR3 length: 15 residues. Germline V gives CDR1 GTSNPN, CDR2 SVGIG (reference sequence). J was trimmed by 0 bases and V by 5 bases; bases with no gene match: 9. CDR3 amino acids: CAWARGLEPSYEQYF. CDR3 bases: TGTGCCTGGGCCAGGGGACTAGAACCCTCCTACGAGCAGTACTTC.

This clone was observed at least ten times. This chain links TRBV4-3 with TRBJ2-3; 14 bases are a match to TRBD2. Trimming cost V 1 base and J 5 bases; bases outside gene matches: 5. The length of the CDR3 is 17 residues. Germline CDR1 and CDR2: LGHNA and YSLEER. In DNA form, the CDR3 reads TGCGCCAGCAGCCAAGTTGGGACTAGCGGGAGTATAGATACGCAGTATTTT. It encodes CASSQVGTSGSIDTQYF.

This clone rates as medium-sized. The chain joins TRBV5-5 to TRBJ2-1; the D call may be TRBD1 or TRBD2 (5 bases each). CDR1 and CDR2 from the germline V gene are SGHKS and YYEKEE (reference sequence). The CDR3 contains 15 residues. Trimming took 0 bases from V and 2 from J, leaving 9 bases between them. CDR3 loop: CASSLDGTPYNEQFF. In DNA form, the CDR3 reads TGTGCCAGCAGCTTGGACGGGACGCCCTACAATGAGCAGTTCTTC.

The V and J genes are TRBV5-1 and TRBJ2-7; D gene unclear. Trimming stripped 4 bases from V and 3 bases from J, with 11 bases between. CDR1 and CDR2 (germline): SGHRS, YFSETQ. The CDR3 extends over 13 amino acids. CDR3 residues: CASSPRLDYEQYF. In nucleotides, the CDR3 is TGCGCCAGCAGCCCTAGGTTGGACTACGAGCAGTACTTC.

The chain employs TRBV20-1 and TRBJ2-7; D is unresolved. The CDR3 extends over 13 amino acids. V was shortened by 2 bases and J by 0 bases, with 8 bases between the two germline ends. From germline, CDR1 is DFQATT and CDR2 SNEGSKA (reference sequence). The CDR3 loop is CSARSVNSYEQYF. The CDR3 region has the DNA TGCAGTGCTAGATCAGTGAACTCCTACGAGCAGTACTTC.